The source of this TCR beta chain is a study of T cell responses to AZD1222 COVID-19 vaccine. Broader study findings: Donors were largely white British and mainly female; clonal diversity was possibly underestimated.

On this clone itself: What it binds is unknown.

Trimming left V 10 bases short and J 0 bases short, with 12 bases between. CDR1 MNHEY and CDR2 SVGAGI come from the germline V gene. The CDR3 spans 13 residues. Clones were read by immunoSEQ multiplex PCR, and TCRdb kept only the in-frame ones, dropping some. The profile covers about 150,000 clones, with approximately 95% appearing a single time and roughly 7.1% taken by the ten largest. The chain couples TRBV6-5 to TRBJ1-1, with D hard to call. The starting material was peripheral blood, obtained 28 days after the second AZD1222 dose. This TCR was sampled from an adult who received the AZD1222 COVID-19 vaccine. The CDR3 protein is CATLLNLNTEAFF. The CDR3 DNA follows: TGTGCCACCCTGTTGAACCTGAACACTGAAGCTTTCTTT.